This T cell receptor (beta chain) originates from a study of technical replicates of blood from several donors (dated by TCRdb to the late 2010s). V is cut back by 1 base and J by 11 bases, with 9 bases in the junction unmatched. Based on the germline V gene (reference sequence), the CDR1 and CDR2 sequences are GTSNPN and SVGIG. The CDR3 sequence holds 13 residues, the cysteine and phenylalanine included. Only the CDR3 DNA is retained, 39 bases long and in frame from the first base. Concerning this clone: Its antigen specificity is not known. The record has no base qualities; no much larger clone is one base away.

Receptor amplification or capture employed the immunoSEQ multiplex PCR assay. TCRdb took over this immuneACCESS table, retaining in-frame rearrangements with V and J assigned. Such tables are incomplete; in checked studies, under half of the missing clones stem from an unresolved V gene, and the remainder is unexplained. This sample holds roughly 79,000 clones; roughly 89% were observed only once. In total, the top ten clones hold roughly 0.4% of the sample. The chain couples TRBV30 to TRBJ2-7; 9 middle bases align to TRBD2. The source is a human donor in good health. Some clones in this sample may be carry-over from other donors' samples. Sequenced sample: T cells isolated from PBMCs. Here the CDR3 is given as CAWSARGGARKYF. The base sequence is TGTGCCTGGAGTGCCCGCGGGGGGGCCAGAAAGTACTTC. With the portions outside the CDR3 filled from the reference TRBV30 and TRBJ2-7 genes, the complete variable region becomes SQTIHQWPATLVQPVGSPLSLECTVEGTSNPNLYWYRQAAGRGLQLLFYSVGIGQISSEVPQNLSASRPQDRQFILSSKKLLLSDSGFYLCAWSARGGARKYFGPGTRLTVT.